Below, 12 T cell receptor beta chains from the same sample are listed, as sequenced in a study of blood T cells in healthy people across ages. Alongside a J-beta primer mix, a sample-barcoded 5' primer served in a second PCR lasting about 7 to 11 cycles. MiXCR, applied by TCRdb to the 5' RACE reads, yields one record per CDR3 protein. The repertoire has approximately 790,000 distinct CDR3 sequences, about 59% of them found once; the top ten carry about 27%. The sequenced material came from blood. The receptors were gathered from a man aged 25 to 40 in good health.

The chain combines TRBV10-3 with TRBJ2-1; TRBD1 matches at 7 bases. The CDR3 totals 13 residues. Germline V gene sequence: CDR1 ENHRY, CDR2 SYGVKD. V trimming: 6 bases; J trimming: 7 bases; junction bases outside the gene matches: 6. The CDR3 region is CAIRQGLGNEQFF. The CDR3 DNA follows: TGTGCCATCAGACAGGGGCTTGGGAATGAGCAGTTCTTC.

This clonotype was detected a few times. The chain joins TRBV29-1 to TRBJ2-5; a possible D gene is TRBD1 (6 bases). Germline CDR1 and CDR2: SQVTM and ANQGSEA. The CDR3 sequence is 14 residues long. Between the trimmed V and J ends, which lost 0 bases and 4 bases, there was a span of 12 bases. The CDR3 spells CSVEDLGHGETQYF. The CDR3 DNA reads as TGCAGCGTTGAAGATTTGGGACACGGAGAGACCCAGTACTTC.

The V gene is TRBV9, the J gene TRBJ2-7; 7 bases fit TRBD1. Trimming at V came to 3 bases and at J to 5 bases, leaving 11 bases not matched to a gene. This CDR3 has 15 residues. Germline lookup yields CDR1 SGDLS and CDR2 YYNGEE. The chain's CDR3 is CASSEGTATIHEQYF. The CDR3 region has the DNA TGTGCCAGCAGCGAAGGGACAGCGACAATCCACGAGCAGTACTTC.

This chain connects TRBV12-3 or TRBV12-4 to TRBJ2-7; D possibly corresponds to TRBD2 (7 bases). This CDR3 spans 15 amino acids. The V end lost 3 bases, the J end lost 2 bases, and 14 bases lay between the germline ends. The CDR3 spells CASSLGGPGAYEQYF. The CDR3 nucleotides are TGTGCCAGCAGTTTGGGGGGGCCAGGCGCCTACGAGCAGTACTTC.

The rearrangement joins TRBV12-3 or TRBV12-4 to TRBJ1-2; D may be TRBD1 (5 bases). CDR3 length: 14 residues. The V end was cut by 6 bases, the J end by 6 bases, with 17 bases between. The DNA of the CDR3 is TGTGCCAGCAGCTCCGGGGCCCGGATGCATGGCTACACCTTC. It translates to CASSSGARMHGYTF.

The chain joins TRBV2 to TRBJ2-5, with 7 bases identical to TRBD1. TRBJ2-7 matches the DNA end more closely, so the J call is doubtful. Germline V gene sequence: CDR1 SNHLY, CDR2 FYNNEI. This CDR3 region has 14 residues. The CDR3 DNA sequence: TGTGCCAGCAGGGAGAGGAGACAGGGCGGCGAGCAGTACTTC. It specifies CASRERRQGGEQYF.

The chain is built from TRBV11-1 and TRBJ1-1; D possibly corresponds to TRBD1 (5 bases). CDR1 is SGHAT and CDR2 is FQDESV in the germline V gene (reference sequence). CDR3 length: 11 residues. The V end lost 8 bases, the J end lost 7 bases, and 11 bases lay between the germline ends. The CDR3 is CASRGAVEAFF. CDR3 in DNA: TGTGCCAGCCGCGGGGCAGTTGAAGCTTTCTTT. Combining the CDR3 with reference TRBV11-1 and TRBJ1-1 gives the whole variable domain EAEVAQSPRYKITEKSQAVAFWCDPISGHATLYWYRQILGQGPELLVQFQDESVVDDSQLPKDRFSAERLKGVDSTLKIQPAELGDSAMYLCASRGAVEAFFGQGTRLTVV.

The chain combines TRBV15 with TRBJ2-5; D may be TRBD1 (6 bases). V was cut by 3 bases and J by 2 bases, with 13 bases left in between. Germline V CDR1 and CDR2: LNHNV, YYDKDF (reference sequence). This CDR3 has 15 residues. The CDR3 region has the DNA TGTGCCACCAGCAGGGGCTGGACAGAACAAGAGACCCAGTACTTC. Protein sequence: CATSRGWTEQETQYF. Combining the CDR3 with reference TRBV15 and TRBJ2-5 gives the whole variable domain DAMVIQNPRYQVTQFGKPVTLSCSQTLNHNVMYWYQQKSSQAPKLLFHYYDKDFNNEADTPDNFQSRRPNTSFCFLDIRSPGLGDTAMYLCATSRGWTEQETQYFGPGTRLLVL.

The genes are TRBV6-2 or TRBV6-3 and TRBJ2-4; D unresolved. This CDR3 has 13 residues. With 4 bases removed from V and 9 bases from J, the gap between germline ends came to 13 bases. Germline V gives CDR1 MNHEY, CDR2 SVGEGT. This chain's CDR3 is CASSSGLESIQYF. The CDR3 nucleotides are TGTGCCAGCAGTTCTGGGTTAGAGAGCATTCAGTACTTC.

This clonotype was observed at least ten times. The chain recombines TRBV7-3 with TRBJ2-3, with TRBD1 identical over 7 bases. The CDR3 extends over 15 amino acids. The germline gives CDR1 SGHTA, CDR2 FQGTGA. Germline trimming cut 2 bases from V and 2 bases from J; bases unmatched to any gene: 4. CDR3 in DNA: TGTGCCAGCAGCTTATTAGGGGGCCCCACAGATACGCAGTATTTT. Residues: CASSLLGGPTDTQYF.

On this clonotype itself: Germline is not matched at one junction end, which may reflect a read error. J is TRBJ1-2 and V is TRBV27; 8 nucleotides match TRBD1. The CDR3 has 14 residues. Germline V gives CDR1 MNHEY, CDR2 SMNVEV (reference sequence). CDR3 protein: CGSRPGQDGYGYTF. The CDR3 nucleotides read TGTGGCAGCAGGCCGGGACAGGACGGCTATGGCTACACCTTC.

The chain employs TRBV9 and TRBJ2-5; 7 nucleotides align to TRBD2. The CDR3 is made up of 16 amino acids. The J segment lost 11 bases and the V segment lost 0 bases, leaving 16 bases of the junction unmatched. Germline V gene lookup returns CDR1 SGDLS and CDR2 YYNGEE. The CDR3 is CASSVAGSGEGNEQYF. The DNA for the CDR3 is TGTGCCAGCAGCGTAGCTGGCTCGGGGGAGGGTAATGAGCAGTACTTC.